This TCR beta chain was identified during a study of beta chain features in type 1 diabetes. General study results and limits: In all four CD4+ subsets, TCRB CDR3 length was significantly, moderately reduced in type 1 diabetes. cDNA-based reads could over-represent cells with high TCR expression.

This clone was counted between two and nine times. Its antigen is not known. Expressed TCRB transcripts got sequenced, as all isolated RNA was reverse transcribed. Sequencing used immunoSEQ multiplex PCR; TCRdb keeps in-frame clones, though not all of them. The profile covers 200,000 to 250,000 clones, with approximately 13% appearing a single time and approximately 0.021% taken by the ten largest. Germline CDR1 is MGHDK and CDR2 is SYGVNS. V dropped 2 bases and J dropped 2; count of bases not matched to a gene: 3. The CDR3 totals 15 residues. CD45RO/CCR7/CD25/CD127/CD95/CD27 staining was used to isolate CD4+ naive, central memory, regulatory and stem cell-like memory cells by sorting. Each sorted fraction was over 95% pure.

Sequenced sample: naive CD4+ T cells from blood. The chain is built from TRBV25-1 and TRBJ2-1; 7 nucleotides line up with TRBD2. This receptor was identified in a man aged 25-45 years with type 1 diabetes. CDR3 loop: CASSEKAGAYNEQFF. Here the CDR3 DNA reads TGTGCCAGCAGTGAAAAGGCGGGAGCCTACAATGAGCAGTTCTTC.